This TCR beta chain originates from a study of blood T cell repertoires in COVID-19 (dated by TCRdb to the early 2020s). Notes on the research overall: Samples covering the acute and convalescent phases of COVID-19 were provided by collaborators in the United States, Italy and Spain. The samples were drawn from the first 160 participants of the ongoing ImmuneRACE study and from some 1,300 subjects provided by 6 global collaborators. Subjects who had been exposed to COVID-19, were actively infected with it, or had recovered from it provided the deeply sampled blood TCRbeta repertoires that made up the dataset. HLA class I and class II types, where available, came from metadata supplied by the sample provider rather than from assay-based typing. The repertoires were released in a freely available public database intended as a resource for research on the immune response to SARS-CoV-2. Nearly every sample came with metadata listing a de-identified subject ID, COVID-19 status, age in years and sex. The material from the prospective study consisted of cDNA or gDNA derived from T cells, B-cell-depleted T cells, or PBMCs. Results the study describes overall, beyond this receptor: The quantity of clinical and demographic metadata differed by source and by participant and was supplied without curation.

In the case of this clone: Its antigen is unknown. Per-nucleotide qualities are absent, and no much larger clonotype sits a single base away.

TCRbeta CDR3 regions were amplified from genomic DNA by means of the immunoSEQ Assay, a bias-controlled multiplex PCR. Per the authors' processing: The number of nucleated cells in each sample was estimated by amplification of reference gene primers within the assay. To quantify the absolute abundance of each unique TCRbeta CDR3 rearrangement, sequence reads were collapsed and filtered. For each sample, productive Simpson clonality was calculated as the square root of Simpson's diversity index across productive rearrangements. TCRdb limited this immuneACCESS table to in-frame rearrangements with V and J called. A share of clones is missing; checked studies link under half to unresolved V genes, and the rest is unexplained. V and J calls and clone size are as listed in that table; D and trimming were resolved from the DNA. Recorded for this sample are roughly 200,000 clones; roughly 85% of them occurred a single time. Together, the top ten hold around 6.2% of the sample.

In the prospective study, participants were roughly 18 to 90 years old, resided in fewer than 25 geographic areas of the United States, and were enrolled through a virtual design. In the prospective study, cohorts were assigned on the basis of participant-reported clinical history obtained from a screening survey and a study questionnaire. Recovered participants in ImmuneRACE Cohort 3 were defined by two consecutive negative NP/OP PCR tests, clearance by a healthcare professional, or resolution of symptoms. Each participant in the prospective study had whole blood, serum and a nasopharyngeal or oropharyngeal swab collected by mobile phlebotomists. Prospective study participants could optionally give additional blood draws and questionnaires over an approximately two-month period. Prospective study blood samples were shipped either frozen or at room temperature before DNA extraction. The germline V gene (reference sequence) specifies GTSNPN as CDR1 and SVGIG as CDR2. Including cysteine and phenylalanine, the CDR3 has 15 amino acids. Left in the record is the CDR3 DNA by itself, 45 bases read in frame from the first base. Trimmed from V: 5 bases; trimmed from J: 0 bases; junction bases lacking a gene match: 7.

The sequence was collected from a man aged 35 to 55 who had recovered from COVID-19. Sample: PBMCs or T cells enriched from blood (not recorded which). This chain joins TRBV30 to TRBJ1-1, with 9 bases aligning to TRBD1. The CDR3 has the sequence CAWSPGTGLNTEAFF. The nucleotide sequence reads as follows: TGTGCCTGGTCTCCCGGGACAGGGTTGAACACTGAAGCTTTCTTT.